A selection of T cell receptor beta chains follows, all from one sample in a study of T cell responses to AZD1222 COVID-19 vaccine. The table came from immunoSEQ multiplex PCR; TCRdb's copy has only in-frame clones and leaves some out. The data show roughly 180,000 clones, around 92% seen once. Sequencing used peripheral blood, obtained on day 0 of AZD1222 vaccination. These receptors came from an adult in good health. CDR3s include the opening cysteine and the closing phenylalanine or tryptophan. The order of the fields is V gene, J gene, CDR3 protein.

V gene: TRBV15
J gene: TRBJ1-4
CDR3 protein: CATSSRRGSLNEKLFF

V gene: TRBV19
J gene: TRBJ2-2
CDR3 protein: CASSFVMAGELFF

V gene: TRBV2
J gene: TRBJ2-2
CDR3 protein: CASRTEANTGELFF

V gene: TRBV11-1
J gene: TRBJ2-3
CDR3 protein: CASSLRTQSSTDTQYF

V gene: TRBV28
J gene: TRBJ2-7
CDR3 protein: CASRRPGLGQYEQYF

V gene: TRBV10-2
J gene: TRBJ2-5
CDR3 protein: CASVRDSWTQETQYF

V gene: TRBV7-9
J gene: TRBJ2-3
CDR3 protein: CASSLQASGSDTQYF

V gene: TRBV6-2/TRBV6-3
J gene: TRBJ1-5
CDR3 protein: CASSWEYSNQPQHF

V gene: TRBV13
J gene: TRBJ2-2
CDR3 protein: CASRSEGGDDTGELFF

V gene: TRBV10-3
J gene: TRBJ1-1
CDR3 protein: CAISEVQSMNTEAFF

V gene: TRBV9
J gene: TRBJ2-7
CDR3 protein: CASSGTSGRSYEQYF

V gene: TRBV3-1/TRBV3-2
J gene: TRBJ1-1
CDR3 protein: CASSPKSNTEAFF

V gene: TRBV29-1
J gene: TRBJ1-1
CDR3 protein: CSVGNGMNTEAFF

V gene: TRBV19
J gene: TRBJ1-4
CDR3 protein: CASSMSRNGATNEKLFF

V gene: TRBV7-9
J gene: TRBJ1-2
CDR3 protein: CASSLQTGHGYTF

V gene: TRBV30
J gene: TRBJ1-1
CDR3 protein: CAWSKGGRPEAFF

V gene: TRBV9
J gene: TRBJ1-2
CDR3 protein: CASSVGIGTGGSHYGYTF

V gene: TRBV5-1
J gene: TRBJ2-7
CDR3 protein: CASSLRAPYEQYF

V gene: TRBV28
J gene: TRBJ1-1
CDR3 protein: CASRTGYMNTEAFF

V gene: TRBV30
J gene: TRBJ1-1
CDR3 protein: CAWGYGTVMNTEAFF

V gene: TRBV18
J gene: TRBJ1-4
CDR3 protein: CASSRTRGDEKLFF

V gene: TRBV7-9
J gene: TRBJ2-7
CDR3 protein: CASSGTGGSSYEQYF

V gene: TRBV6-5
J gene: TRBJ2-7
CDR3 protein: CASSSPAGGRGEQYF

V gene: TRBV18
J gene: TRBJ1-5
CDR3 protein: CASSPGRNNQPQHF

V gene: TRBV28
J gene: TRBJ2-3
CDR3 protein: CASGPSGSTDTQYF

V gene: TRBV3-1/TRBV3-2
J gene: TRBJ1-6
CDR3 protein: CASSQDQGTTPLHF

V gene: TRBV30
J gene: TRBJ1-6
CDR3 protein: CAWTGTDNSPLHF

V gene: TRBV19
J gene: TRBJ2-5
CDR3 protein: CASSIDSGTGGGETQYF

V gene: TRBV7-8
J gene: TRBJ2-5
CDR3 protein: CASSPPGLEATQYF

V gene: TRBV6-5
J gene: TRBJ2-7
CDR3 protein: CASTRRARVDEQYF

V gene: TRBV10-2
J gene: TRBJ1-4
CDR3 protein: CASSERRNEKLFF